The next 6 T cell receptor beta chains were all read from a single sample in a study of OX40 agonist ivuxolimab in advanced cancers. This table comes from immunoSEQ multiplex PCR, and its TCRdb copy is limited to in-frame clones, with some not included. Among around 19,000 clones listed, about 90% were seen once. This specimen consisted of CD4+ or CD8+ T cells sorted from blood, obtained in a trial of the OX40 agonist ivuxolimab. Receptors were obtained from an adult with an advanced solid tumor such as melanoma, head and neck, liver or kidney cancer.

This clone was detected a few times. The chain links TRBV10-3 to TRBJ2-7, with 9 bases lining up with TRBD1. The germline CDR1 and CDR2 sequences are ENHRY and SYGVKD. V lost 6 bases and J lost 5; bases outside the gene matches: 5. The CDR3 consists of 13 residues. CDR3 loop: CAISPTGGHEQYF. CDR3 nucleotide sequence: TGTGCCATCAGCCCGACAGGGGGACACGAGCAGTACTTC.

V gene TRBV6-6 combines with J gene TRBJ1-1; no reliable D call. V was clipped by 7 bases and J by 12 bases, with 12 bases between them. The CDR3 runs 10 residues. The germline V gene encodes CDR1 MNHNY and CDR2 SVGAGI (reference sequence). CDR3 sequence reads: CASIGDRSFF. The CDR3 DNA follows: TGTGCCAGCATTGGGGATAGGTCTTTCTTT.

This chain uses TRBV18 with TRBJ1-2; 7 bases agree with TRBD1. The ends lost 3 bases at V and 0 bases at J; junction bases unmatched: 4. The length of the CDR3 is 15 residues. The germline V gene has CDR1 KGHSH and CDR2 LQKENI. The DNA for the CDR3 is TGTGCCAGCTCACCTGGGACAGCTACTAACTATGGCTACACCTTC. As protein: CASSPGTATNYGYTF. Complete variable domain (other parts from reference TRBV18 and TRBJ1-2): NAGVMQNPRHLVRRRGQEARLRCSPMKGHSHVYWYRQLPEEGLKFMVYLQKENIIDESGMPKERFSAEFPKEGPSILRIQQVVRGDSAAYFCASSPGTATNYGYTFGSGTRLTVV.

This sequence joins TRBV5-6 and TRBJ2-3, with 8 bases lining up with TRBD2. The CDR3 spans 14 residues. The trim removed 6 bases at V and 4 bases at J, leaving 7 bases unmatched. Germline loops: CDR1 SGHDT, CDR2 YYEEEE. The CDR3 is CASNFGLASDTQYF. In nucleotides, the CDR3 is TGTGCCAGCAACTTCGGACTAGCATCAGATACGCAGTATTTT.

The rearrangement uses TRBV5-4 and TRBJ1-2; 9 bases map to TRBD1. J lost 4 bases, V lost 6 bases, and 13 bases had no gene match. The CDR3 contains 16 residues. Germline assignment: CDR1 SGHNT and CDR2 YYREEE (reference sequence). This CDR3 reads CASNHFRDRDLYGYTF. The CDR3 coding sequence is TGTGCCAGCAACCATTTCCGGGACAGGGACCTCTATGGCTACACCTTC.

The chain combines TRBV4-1 with TRBJ2-7, with a tentative D call TRBD2 (5 bases). CDR1 MGHRA and CDR2 YSYEKL come from the germline V gene. The CDR3 has 15 residues. The germline V and J ends were trimmed by 1 base and 2 bases, with 12 bases remaining between them. As DNA, the CDR3 is TGCGCCAGCAGCCAAGTTGCTAGCCCCACCTACGAGCAGTACTTC. This translates into CASSQVASPTYEQYF.